This T cell receptor (beta chain) was sequenced during a study of blood T cells in healthy people across ages. Study results and caveats: Using unsorted PBMCs precluded a conclusive naive versus antigen-experienced comparison. Percentage of naive T cells showed a strong correlation with TCR beta diversity.

With respect to this clonotype: What it binds is not known.

The second PCR ran roughly 7 to 12 cycles with a sample-barcoded 5' primer and J-beta primers. No fewer than 3 million CDR3-containing paired-end reads came from each sample. TCRdb re-called the 5' RACE reads with MiXCR, one entry per CDR3 protein. The repertoire has hundreds of thousands of distinct CDR3 sequences, roughly 60% of them found once; the top ten carry roughly 22%. Isolation recovered at least 6 million PBMCs from every sample. This CDR3 contains 15 residues. J was trimmed by 7 bases and V by 0 bases; bases with no gene match: 7. CDR1 is LGHDT, CDR2 YNNKEL, per germline (reference sequence).

This rearrangement joins TRBV3-1 to TRBJ1-2; TRBD1 aligns across 8 bases. The receptor was derived from a man aged 25-40 years in good health. Sequenced input: blood. CDR3 DNA sequence: TGTGCCAGCAGCCAAGAAGATGGACAGGGACGTGGCTACACCTTC. It translates to CASSQEDGQGRGYTF.